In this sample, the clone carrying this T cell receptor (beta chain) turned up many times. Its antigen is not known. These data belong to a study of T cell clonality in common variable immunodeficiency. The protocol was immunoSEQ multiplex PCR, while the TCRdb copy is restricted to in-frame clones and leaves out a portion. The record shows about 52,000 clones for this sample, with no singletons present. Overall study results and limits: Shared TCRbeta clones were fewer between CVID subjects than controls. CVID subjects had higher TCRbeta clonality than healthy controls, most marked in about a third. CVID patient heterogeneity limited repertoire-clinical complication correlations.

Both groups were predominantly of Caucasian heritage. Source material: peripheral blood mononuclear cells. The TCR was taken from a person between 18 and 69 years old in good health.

CDR3 loop: CASSRGQGGGSPLHF. CDR3 DNA, as far as it was read: TGTGCCAGCAGCCGGGGACAGGGGGGCGGATCACCC. This chain connects TRBV7-6 to TRBJ1-6; 11 bases agree with TRBD1. Sequencing ends 3 residues short of the CDR3 end; the germline J gene provides the rest. The CDR3 covers 15 residues. CDR1 and CDR2 (germline): SGHVS, FNYEAQ. J was trimmed by 10 bases and V by 5 bases; bases with no gene match: 7.